The 5 T cell receptor beta chains below all came from one sample that was sequenced in a study of T cells after posttransplantation cyclophosphamide. A marrow graft followed busulfan-fludarabine conditioning, with cyclophosphamide on days +3 and +4. Data came from immunoSEQ multiplex PCR; TCRdb stores just in-frame clones and leaves some out. The repertoire has approximately 17,000 clones, none seen only once; the ten largest take 0.54%. The sample consisted of PBMCs, taken after allogeneic stem cell transplant with posttransplant cyclophosphamide. The receptors were gathered from a female patient between 30 and 39 years old who received an allogeneic stem cell transplant from a related donor, was CMV-positive, and had no GVHD. The T cells may come from the graft donor.

At least ten counts were recorded for this clone. The chain has TRBV4-2 and TRBJ2-3; possible D gene TRBD2, 5 bases. CDR1 and CDR2 from the germline V gene are LGHNA and YNFKEQ. The V and J ends lost 5 bases and 0 bases respectively, with 9 bases between them. CDR3 length: 14 amino acids. CDR3 nucleotide sequence: TGTGCCAGCAGCACTAGGACCAGCACAGATACGCAGTATTTT. Amino acids: CASSTRTSTDTQYF.

This clone was recorded many times. V and J are TRBV14 and TRBJ2-7; D is perhaps TRBD2 (6 bases). Trimming took off 5 bases at V and 6 bases at J, with 17 bases between the two ends. The CDR3 consists of 14 residues. Germline CDR1 is SGHDN and CDR2 is FVKESK. The CDR3 DNA reads TGTGCCAGCAGCAGCCTGTCGTCGCGGGGCGAGCAGTACTTC. Residues: CASSSLSSRGEQYF.

This clone was recorded at least ten times. This chain links TRBV21-1 with TRBJ1-4. TRBV21-1 is a pseudogene. This CDR3 comprises 11 residues. The CDR3 DNA follows: TGTGCCAGTTTTGAGAATGAAAAACTGTTTTTT. Protein: CASFENEKLFF.

The table lists this clone with many counts. The chain joins TRBV2 to TRBJ1-2; D ambiguous. This CDR3 has 14 amino acids. V was shortened by 7 bases and J by 8 bases, with 20 bases between the two germline ends. CDR1 and CDR2 (germline): SNHLY, FYNNEI. The CDR3 sequence is CASIEEGGAGGYTF. The CDR3 region has the DNA TGTGCCAGCATCGAGGAGGGCGGCGCGGGCGGCTACACCTTC.

This clone occurred many times. Germline is not matched at one junction end, which may reflect a read error. The genes are TRBV7-7 and TRBJ1-5, with 9 bases that match TRBD1. Per germline, CDR1 SSHAT and CDR2 FNYEAQ (reference sequence). The CDR3 has 16 amino acids. CDR3 loop: CASSGKGQGPNQPQHF. DNA of the CDR3: TGTGCTAGCAGCGGAAAGGGACAGGGTCCGAATCAGCCCCAGCATTTT. The full variable domain, rest sourced from reference TRBV7-7 and TRBJ1-5, is GAGVSQSPRYKVTKRGQDVTLRCDPISSHATLYWYQQALGQGPEFLTYFNYEAQPDKSGLPSDRFSAERPEGSISTLTIQRTEQRDSAMYRCASSGKGQGPNQPQHFGDGTRLSIL.